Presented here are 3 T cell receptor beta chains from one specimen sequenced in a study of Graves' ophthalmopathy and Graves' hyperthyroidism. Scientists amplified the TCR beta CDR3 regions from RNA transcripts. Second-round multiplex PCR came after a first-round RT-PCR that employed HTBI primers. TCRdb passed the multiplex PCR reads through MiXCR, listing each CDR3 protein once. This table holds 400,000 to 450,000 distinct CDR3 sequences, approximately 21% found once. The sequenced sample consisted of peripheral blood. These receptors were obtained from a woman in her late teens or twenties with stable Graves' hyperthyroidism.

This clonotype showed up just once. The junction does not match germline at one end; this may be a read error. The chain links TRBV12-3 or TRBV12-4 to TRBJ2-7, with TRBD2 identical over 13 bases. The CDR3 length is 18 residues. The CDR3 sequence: CASSNRLAGGIHPYDQYF. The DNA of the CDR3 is TGTGCCAGCAGTAACCGACTAGCGGGAGGCATCCACCCCTACGATCAGTACTTC.

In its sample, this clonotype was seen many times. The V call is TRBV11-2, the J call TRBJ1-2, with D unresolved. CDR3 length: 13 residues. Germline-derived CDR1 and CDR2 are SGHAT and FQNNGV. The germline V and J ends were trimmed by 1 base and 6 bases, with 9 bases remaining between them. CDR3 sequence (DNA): TGTGCCAGCAGCTTAGTTCCCCGAGATGGCTACACCTTC. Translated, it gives CASSLVPRDGYTF.

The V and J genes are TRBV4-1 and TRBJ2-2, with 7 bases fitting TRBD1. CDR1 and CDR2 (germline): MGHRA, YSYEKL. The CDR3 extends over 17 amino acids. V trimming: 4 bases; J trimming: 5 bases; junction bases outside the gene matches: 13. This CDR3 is CASSPPFEGARTGELFF. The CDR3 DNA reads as TGCGCCAGCAGCCCCCCTTTCGAGGGGGCCAGGACCGGGGAGCTGTTTTTT.